These 11 T cell receptor beta chains share one sample of origin, sequenced in a study of blood T cell repertoires in COVID-19. Libraries were prepared by immunoSEQ multiplex PCR; TCRdb keeps only in-frame clonotypes and omits some of them. This table has around 170,000 clones, around 84% appearing once. Source material: PBMCs or T cells enriched from blood (not recorded which). The receptors stem from a woman between 45 and 60 years old who had recovered from COVID-19.

This clone was detected once. The chain is built from TRBV7-8 and TRBJ1-6; D remains unclear. Germline loops: CDR1 SGHVS, CDR2 FQNEAQ. The CDR3 length is 12 residues. Trimming removed 0 bases at V and 12 bases at J, with 6 bases between. Here the CDR3 reads CASSLAAGPLHF. CDR3 in DNA: TGTGCCAGCAGCTTAGCGGCGGGACCCCTCCACTTT.

The rearrangement links TRBV24-1 to TRBJ2-1; 11 bases match TRBD1. The CDR3 extends over 16 amino acids. The ends lost 4 bases at V and 3 bases at J; junction bases unmatched: 4. Germline-derived CDR1 and CDR2 are KGHDR and SFDVKD. The CDR3 DNA sequence: TGTGCCACCAGTGAGCCGGGACAGGGGGGCTACAATGAGCAGTTCTTC. This encodes CATSEPGQGGYNEQFF.

The genes are TRBV27 and TRBJ1-2, with TRBD1 matching 7 bases. CDR1 and CDR2 from the germline V gene are MNHEY and SMNVEV (reference sequence). The V gene end was trimmed by 6 bases and the J gene end by 9 bases; junction bases not matched to a gene: 10. CDR3 length: 13 amino acids. The CDR3 loop is CASRDRVLNSYTF. CDR3 DNA sequence: TGTGCCAGCAGAGACAGGGTGTTGAATAGCTACACCTTC.

V usage is TRBV3-1 (or the pseudogene TRBV3-2) and J usage is TRBJ2-2, with D uncertain. The germline gives CDR1 LGHDT, CDR2 YNNKEL (reference sequence). The V gene lost 3 bases and the J gene lost 3 bases, with 11 bases spanning the gap. The CDR3 totals 15 residues. The CDR3 DNA is TGTGCCAGCAGCCAGCAAGAAGTAGACACCGGGGAGCTGTTTTTT. The encoded protein is CASSQQEVDTGELFF.

This clone was observed once. The chain couples TRBV2 to TRBJ1-4, with D hard to call. V was cut by 3 bases and J by 0 bases, with 8 bases left in between. In germline, CDR1 is SNHLY, CDR2 FYNNEI. The CDR3 is 15 amino acids. The chain's CDR3 is CASSDPYATNEKLFF. The DNA for the CDR3 is TGTGCCAGCAGTGATCCGTATGCAACTAATGAAAAACTGTTTTTT.

The V and J genes are TRBV7-9 and TRBJ1-1; 7 nucleotides agree with TRBD1. The CDR3 runs 15 residues. Germline CDR1 and CDR2: SEHNR and FQNEAQ (reference sequence). V trimming: 1 base; J trimming: 8 bases; junction bases outside the gene matches: 10. This CDR3 reads CASSLGLLHRGEAFF. DNA for the CDR3: TGTGCCAGCAGCTTAGGACTCTTACACAGGGGCGAAGCTTTCTTT.

This clone was found once. The rearrangement links TRBV12-5 to TRBJ2-5, with 7 bases matching TRBD1. Germline-derived CDR1 and CDR2 are LGHNT and FRNRAP. V lost 5 bases to trimming and J lost 0 bases; unmatched junction nucleotides: 9. This CDR3 spans 16 amino acids. For the CDR3, the DNA is TGTGCTAGTGGTCCCCTCCTTGGACAGGACCAAGAGACCCAGTACTTC. Amino acids: CASGPLLGQDQETQYF.

This rearrangement joins TRBV4-3 to TRBJ1-2; the D is unclear. Trimming took off 0 bases at V and 5 bases at J, with 7 bases between the two ends. In germline, CDR1 is LGHNA, CDR2 YSLEER. The CDR3 is made up of 13 amino acids. This CDR3 is CASSQEAGYGYTF. The CDR3 region has the DNA TGCGCCAGCAGCCAAGAGGCAGGTTATGGCTACACCTTC.

This clone appeared once. This chain connects TRBV5-4 to TRBJ2-5; 8 positions match TRBD2. CDR1 is SGHNT, CDR2 YYREEE, per germline (reference sequence). CDR3 length equals 14 residues. The V gene end was trimmed by 1 base and the J gene end by 4 bases; junction bases not matched to a gene: 3. The CDR3 DNA reads TGTGCCAGCAGCTTGCCGGGAGGGGGAGAGACCCAGTACTTC. It codes for CASSLPGGGETQYF.

The V call is TRBV4-3, the J call TRBJ2-3, with 11 bases that match TRBD1. From germline, CDR1 is LGHNA and CDR2 YSLEER. CDR3 length: 19 residues. V gave up 0 bases and J gave up 5 bases; unmatched junction bases: 13. The CDR3 DNA reads TGCGCCAGCAGCCAAGAGGGCAGAGGGACAGGGGGTTCCGTAGATACGCAGTATTTT. Translated, it gives CASSQEGRGTGGSVDTQYF.

This clone showed up just once. The genes are TRBV19 and TRBJ1-1; D remains ambiguous. CDR1 and CDR2 from the germline V gene are LNHDA and SQIVND (reference sequence). Trimming left V 6 bases short and J 0 bases short, with 11 bases between. This CDR3 comprises 14 residues. The CDR3 is CASREGGLNTEAFF. The DNA for the CDR3 is TGTGCCAGTAGGGAGGGCGGATTGAACACTGAAGCTTTCTTT.